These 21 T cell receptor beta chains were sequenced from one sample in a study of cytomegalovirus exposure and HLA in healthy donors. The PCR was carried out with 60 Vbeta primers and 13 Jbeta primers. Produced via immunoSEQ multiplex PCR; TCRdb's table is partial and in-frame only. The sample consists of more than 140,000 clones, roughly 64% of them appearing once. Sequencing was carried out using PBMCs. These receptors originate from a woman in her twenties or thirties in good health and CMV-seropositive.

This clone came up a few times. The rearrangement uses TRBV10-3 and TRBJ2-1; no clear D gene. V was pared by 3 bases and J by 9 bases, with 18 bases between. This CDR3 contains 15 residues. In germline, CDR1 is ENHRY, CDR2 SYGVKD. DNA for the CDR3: TGTGCCATCAGTGAAATCCCGGCCTCGCGGAGTGAGCAGTTCTTC. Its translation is CAISEIPASRSEQFF.

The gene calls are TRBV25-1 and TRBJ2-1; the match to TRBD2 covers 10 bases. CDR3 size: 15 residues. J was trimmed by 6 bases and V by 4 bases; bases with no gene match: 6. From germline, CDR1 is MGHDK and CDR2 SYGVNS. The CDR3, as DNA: TGTGCCAGCAGTGGTACTAGCGGGGTAGGCAATGAGCAGTTCTTC. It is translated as CASSGTSGVGNEQFF.

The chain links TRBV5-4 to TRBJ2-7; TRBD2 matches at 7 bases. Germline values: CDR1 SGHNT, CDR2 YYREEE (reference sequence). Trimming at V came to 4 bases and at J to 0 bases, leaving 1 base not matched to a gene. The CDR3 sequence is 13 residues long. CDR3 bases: TGTGCCAGCAGCGGCGGGGGCTCCTACGAGCAGTACTTC. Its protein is CASSGGGSYEQYF.

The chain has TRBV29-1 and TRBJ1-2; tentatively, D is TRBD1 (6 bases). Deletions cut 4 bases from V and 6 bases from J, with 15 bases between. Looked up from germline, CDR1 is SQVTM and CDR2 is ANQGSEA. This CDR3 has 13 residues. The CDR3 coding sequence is TGCAGCGTTGGAGAGGCAGGGGCGGATGGCTACACCTTC. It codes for CSVGEAGADGYTF.

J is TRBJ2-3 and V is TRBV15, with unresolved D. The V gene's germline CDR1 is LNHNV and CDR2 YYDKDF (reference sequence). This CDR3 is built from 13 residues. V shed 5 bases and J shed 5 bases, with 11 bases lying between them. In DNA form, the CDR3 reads TGTGCCACCAGCCGCGCGACACGAGATACGCAGTATTTT. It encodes CATSRATRDTQYF.

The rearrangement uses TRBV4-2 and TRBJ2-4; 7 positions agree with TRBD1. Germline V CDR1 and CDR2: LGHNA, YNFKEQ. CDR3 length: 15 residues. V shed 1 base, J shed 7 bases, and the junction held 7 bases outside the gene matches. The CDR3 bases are TGTGCCAGCAGCCAAGCTCAGGTACAGGGGAACATTCAGTACTTC. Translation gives CASSQAQVQGNIQYF.

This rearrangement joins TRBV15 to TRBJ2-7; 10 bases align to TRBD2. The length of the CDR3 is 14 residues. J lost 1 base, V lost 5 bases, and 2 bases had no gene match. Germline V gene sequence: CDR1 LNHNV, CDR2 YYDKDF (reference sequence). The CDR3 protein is CATSQREGSYEQYF. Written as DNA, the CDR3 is TGTGCCACCAGCCAGCGGGAGGGGTCCTACGAGCAGTACTTC.

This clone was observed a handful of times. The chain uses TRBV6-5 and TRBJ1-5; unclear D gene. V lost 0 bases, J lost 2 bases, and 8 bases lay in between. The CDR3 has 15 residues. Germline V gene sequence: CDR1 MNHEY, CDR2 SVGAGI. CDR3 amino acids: CASSYSYTGNQPQHF. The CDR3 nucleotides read TGTGCCAGCAGTTACTCCTATACTGGCAATCAGCCCCAGCATTTT.

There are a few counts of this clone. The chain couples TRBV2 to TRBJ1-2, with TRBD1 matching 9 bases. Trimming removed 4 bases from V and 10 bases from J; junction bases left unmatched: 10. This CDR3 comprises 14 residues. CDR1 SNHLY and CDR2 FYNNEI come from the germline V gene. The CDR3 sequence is CASSGITGQGIYTF. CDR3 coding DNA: TGTGCCAGCAGTGGAATTACGGGACAGGGAATCTACACCTTC.

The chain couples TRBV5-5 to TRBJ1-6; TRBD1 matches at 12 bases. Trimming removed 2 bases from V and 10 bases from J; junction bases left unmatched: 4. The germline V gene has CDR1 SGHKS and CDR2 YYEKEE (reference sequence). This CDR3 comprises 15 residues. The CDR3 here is CASSFRDRGPSPLHF. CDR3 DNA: TGTGCCAGCAGCTTTCGGGACAGGGGGCCCTCACCCCTCCACTTT.

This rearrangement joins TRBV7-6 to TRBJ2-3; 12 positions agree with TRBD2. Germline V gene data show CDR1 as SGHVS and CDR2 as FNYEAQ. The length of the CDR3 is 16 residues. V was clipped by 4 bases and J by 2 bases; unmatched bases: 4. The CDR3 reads CASSYGLAGSTDTQYF. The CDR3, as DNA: TGTGCCAGCAGCTACGGACTAGCGGGGTCCACAGATACGCAGTATTTT.

CDR3 nucleotides: TGTGCCAGCAGTTTACACAGGGCCCTCGAGCAGTACTTC. Translation: CASSLHRALEQYF. The rearrangement links TRBV6-5 to TRBJ2-5; the D gene is possibly TRBD1 (6 bases). Gene TRBJ2-7 matches the end of the DNA better, so the J call may be wrong. This CDR3 is built from 13 residues. Germline-derived CDR1 and CDR2 are MNHEY and SVGAGI.

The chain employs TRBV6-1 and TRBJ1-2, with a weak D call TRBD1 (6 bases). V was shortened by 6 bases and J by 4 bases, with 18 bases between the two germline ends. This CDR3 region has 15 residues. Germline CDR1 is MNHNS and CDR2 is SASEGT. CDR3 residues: CASRITGSTAYGYTF. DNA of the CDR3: TGTGCCAGCAGGATCACAGGGTCTACCGCCTATGGCTACACCTTC.

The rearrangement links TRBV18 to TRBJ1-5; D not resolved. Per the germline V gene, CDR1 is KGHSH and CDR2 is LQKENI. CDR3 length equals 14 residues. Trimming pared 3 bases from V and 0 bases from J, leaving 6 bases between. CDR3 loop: CASSPDYSNQPQHF. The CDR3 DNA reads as TGTGCCAGCTCACCCGACTATAGCAATCAGCCCCAGCATTTT.

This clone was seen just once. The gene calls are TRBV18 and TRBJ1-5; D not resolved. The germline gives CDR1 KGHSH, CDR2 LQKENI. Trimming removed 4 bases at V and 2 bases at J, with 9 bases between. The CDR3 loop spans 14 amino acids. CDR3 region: CASSRGSGNQPQHF. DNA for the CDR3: TGTGCCAGCTCACGCGGAAGTGGCAATCAGCCCCAGCATTTT.

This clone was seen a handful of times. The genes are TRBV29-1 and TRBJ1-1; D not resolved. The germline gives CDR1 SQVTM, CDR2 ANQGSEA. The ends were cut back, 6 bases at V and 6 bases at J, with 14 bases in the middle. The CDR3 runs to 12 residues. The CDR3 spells CSVTPGRPEAFF. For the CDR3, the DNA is TGCAGCGTAACCCCGGGTAGGCCTGAAGCTTTCTTT.

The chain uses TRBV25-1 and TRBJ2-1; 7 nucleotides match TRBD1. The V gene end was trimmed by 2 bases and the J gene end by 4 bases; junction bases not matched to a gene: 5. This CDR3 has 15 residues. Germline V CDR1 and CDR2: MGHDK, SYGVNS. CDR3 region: CASSEGGQQYNEQFF. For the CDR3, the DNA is TGTGCCAGCAGTGAAGGGGGACAGCAATACAATGAGCAGTTCTTC.

The CDR3: CASSPTGSNYGYTF. The CDR3 DNA reads as TGTGCCAGCAGCCCGACAGGGAGCAACTATGGCTACACCTTC. J is TRBJ1-2 and V is TRBV5-4; 7 bases map to TRBD1. The CDR3 totals 14 residues. The V gene end was trimmed by 4 bases and the J gene end by 2 bases; junction bases not matched to a gene: 5. Germline V gene data show CDR1 as SGHNT and CDR2 as YYREEE (reference sequence).

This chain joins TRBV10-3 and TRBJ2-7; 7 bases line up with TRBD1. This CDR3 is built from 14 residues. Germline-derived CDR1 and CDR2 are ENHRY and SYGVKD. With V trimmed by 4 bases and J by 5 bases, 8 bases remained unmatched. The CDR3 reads CAISGGQLNHEQYF. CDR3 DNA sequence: TGTGCCATCAGTGGGGGACAGCTAAACCACGAGCAGTACTTC.

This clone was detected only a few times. The CDR3 sequence is CASSLVWAGGLNGYTF. CDR3 coding DNA: TGTGCCAGCAGCTTGGTTTGGGCAGGGGGCTTGAATGGCTACACCTTC. This chain joins TRBV5-8 and TRBJ1-2; 8 bases are a match to TRBD1. The V gene's germline CDR1 is SGHTS and CDR2 YDEGEE. The CDR3 is made up of 16 amino acids. J was trimmed by 6 bases and V by 0 bases; bases with no gene match: 10.

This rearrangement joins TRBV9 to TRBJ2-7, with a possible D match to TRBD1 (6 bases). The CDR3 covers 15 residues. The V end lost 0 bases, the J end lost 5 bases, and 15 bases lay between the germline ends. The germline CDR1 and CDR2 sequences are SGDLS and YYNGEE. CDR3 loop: CASSVGSGDGDEQYF. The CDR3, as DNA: TGTGCCAGCAGCGTAGGTTCAGGGGATGGGGACGAGCAGTACTTC.